This T cell receptor beta chain was identified during a study of T cells in Graves' hyperthyroidism and ophthalmopathy. V shed 3 bases and J shed 3 bases, with 9 bases lying between them. This CDR3 is 13 amino acids long. CDR1 MNHNY and CDR2 SVGAGI come from the germline V gene (reference sequence). Template material for amplifying TCR beta CDR3 regions consisted of RNA transcripts. HTBI primers drove first-round RT-PCR of the TCR CDR3. TCRdb re-derived calls from the multiplex PCR reads in MiXCR, one entry per CDR3 protein. The table lists 500,000 to 600,000 distinct CDR3 sequences, about a sixth of them singletons, with approximately 20% in the top ten. There are many counts of this clonotype.

This receptor was taken from a young woman with Graves' hyperthyroidism. The chain joins TRBV6-6 to TRBJ2-7; a possible D gene is TRBD2 (6 bases). Material: blood. The CDR3 reads CASSYSGDYEQYF. CDR3 DNA: TGTGCCAGCAGTTATAGCGGAGACTACGAGCAGTACTTC.